The T cell receptor beta chain described here comes from a study of response to subunit inactivated influenza vaccine. Whole-study results and caveats: The authors suggested that every seasonal influenza vaccination recruits few new T cells.

In its sample, this clonotype was seen many times. Its antigen is unidentified. V dropped 5 bases and J dropped 8; count of bases not matched to a gene: 6. Germline CDR1 and CDR2: KGHDR and SFDVKD. CDR3 length equals 15 residues. TCRdb reprocessed the RT-PCR reads with MiXCR, giving one entry per CDR3 protein. The data contain around 540,000 distinct CDR3 sequences, about an eighth of them seen just once; the ten biggest clones take up roughly 10%. The receptor was derived from a man aged 45-60 years who received an inactivated influenza vaccine. The chain employs TRBV24-1 and TRBJ2-1; TRBD1 matches 12 bases. The sample was PBMCs from blood, taken on the day of vaccination. CDR3 loop: CATSGGQGADDEQFF. CDR3 DNA sequence: TGTGCCACCAGTGGGGGACAGGGGGCGGATGATGAGCAGTTCTTC.